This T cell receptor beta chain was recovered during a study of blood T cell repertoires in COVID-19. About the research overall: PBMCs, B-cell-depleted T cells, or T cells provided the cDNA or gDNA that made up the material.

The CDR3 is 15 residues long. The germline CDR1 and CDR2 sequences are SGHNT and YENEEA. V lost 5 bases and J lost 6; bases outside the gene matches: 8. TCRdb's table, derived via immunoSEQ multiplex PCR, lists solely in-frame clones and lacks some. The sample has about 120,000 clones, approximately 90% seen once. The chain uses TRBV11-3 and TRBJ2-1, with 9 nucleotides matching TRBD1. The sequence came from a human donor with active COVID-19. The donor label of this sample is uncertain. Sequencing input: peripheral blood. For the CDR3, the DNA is TGTGCCAGCAGCCCGAGGACAGGGGAGGGCAATGAGCAGTTCTTC. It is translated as CASSPRTGEGNEQFF.